The rows below give T cell receptor beta chains drawn from one sample of a study of graft-versus-host responses after intestinal transplantation. Their target antigens are unknown. TCRdb keeps only in-frame clones here, not all; method: immunoSEQ multiplex PCR. This table holds about 110,000 clones, 80% to 95% found once. The sequencing here drew on unstimulated CD8+ T cells sorted from spleen or lymph node cells, taken before intestinal transplant. The receptors here all came from a human donor who received an intestinal transplant. CDR3s include the opening cysteine and the closing phenylalanine or tryptophan. The D gene is left open where the match is weak. Clone size is stated in some rows and not others, as once, few, many or a class when expanded.

d_gene	j_gene	abundance	v_gene	CDR3nt	CDR3aa
.	TRBJ1-1	.	TRBV6-1	TGTGCCAGCAGTGAAGGAGAGTGGACAACTATGAACACTGAAGCTTTCTTT	CASSEGEWTTMNTEAFF
.	TRBJ1-5	.	TRBV6-1	TGTGCCAGCCTTAAGTTGAGCAATCAGCCCCAGCATTTT	CASLKLSNQPQHF
TRBD2	TRBJ2-2	.	TRBV6-5	TGTGCCAGCAGTTATGGACTAGCTACCGGGGAGCTGTTTTTT	CASSYGLATGELFF
TRBD1	TRBJ1-1	.	TRBV11-2	TGTGCCGGCAGCTTAGATACCACAGGGGCTGAAGCTTTCTTT	CAGSLDTTGAEAFF
TRBD1	TRBJ2-7	.	TRBV9	TGTGCCAGCAGCGTCGGGGGACAGGGGGCCTACGAGCAGTACTTC	CASSVGGQGAYEQYF
.	TRBJ2-7	.	TRBV2	TGTGCCAGCATCGTCCCCCAGAAGTACGAGCAGTACTTC	CASIVPQKYEQYF
TRBD1	TRBJ1-2	.	TRBV5-1	TGCGCCAGCAGCTCCGGGACAGGGGGCGGCTACACCTTC	CASSSGTGGGYTF
.	TRBJ1-1	.	TRBV6-6	TGTGCCAGCAGTTCGTCAAGCTCGGCTTTCTTT	CASSSSSSAFF
TRBD2	TRBJ2-1	.	TRBV6-5	TGTGCCAGTTTAGGGACTAGCGGGATTTCGGAGCAGTTCTTC	CASLGTSGISEQFF
.	TRBJ2-3	once	TRBV19	TGTGCCAGTAGTATGGGGCCGGTGAGCACAGATACGCAGTATTTT	CASSMGPVSTDTQYF
TRBD2	TRBJ2-1	once	TRBV6-9	TGTGCCAGCAGTTATTCGAGACCGGGACTAGCGGACAATGAGCAGTTCTTC	CASSYSRPGLADNEQFF
TRBD2	TRBJ2-7	.	TRBV11-2	TGTGCCAGCAGCCCACTAGCGGGTCGAAACGAGCAGTACTTC	CASSPLAGRNEQYF
TRBD1	TRBJ1-2	.	TRBV19	TGTGCCAGTAGTCCGGGACAGCTTTATGGCTACACCTTC	CASSPGQLYGYTF
.	TRBJ2-7	.	TRBV2	TGTGCCAGCAGTCCGAACACCTACGAGCAGTACTTC	CASSPNTYEQYF
.	TRBJ1-5	.	TRBV23-1	TGCGCCAGCAGTCACACCCGGAAGGGTCCAGGGAATCAGCCCCAGCATTTT	CASSHTRKGPGNQPQHF
TRBD2	TRBJ2-1	.	TRBV4-1	TGCGCCAGCAGCCAGGAACTAGCGGGAGGGGCAAATGAGCAGTTCTTC	CASSQELAGGANEQFF
.	TRBJ1-4	.	TRBV10-3	TGTGCCATCAGTGAGTCCCAGGACTTAGCTAATGAAAAACTGTTTTTT	CAISESQDLANEKLFF
TRBD1	TRBJ2-4	once	TRBV15	TGTGCCACCAGCCGTCCCGGGACAGGCTTCATTCAGTACTTC	CATSRPGTGFIQYF
TRBD2	TRBJ2-1	.	TRBV13	TGTGCCAGCAGCTCTCCCGGGACTAGCTTGCTCTTC	CASSSPGTSLLF
TRBD1	TRBJ1-4	.	TRBV7-9	TGTGCCAGCAGCTTAGACGCAGGGACAGGGCCTGAAAAACTGTTTTTT	CASSLDAGTGPEKLFF
.	TRBJ2-7	.	TRBV13	TGTGCCAGCAGCTTCGCTACCGCAACCTACGAGCAGTACTTC	CASSFATATYEQYF
.	TRBJ2-1	.	TRBV28	TGTGCCAGCCGTCAGGGGGGAGGGCCTGGGAATGAGCAGTTCTTC	CASRQGGGPGNEQFF
TRBD2	TRBJ2-1	.	TRBV9	TGTGCCAGCAGCGTGGGCGGGAGGGTCGGGAATGAGCAGTTCTTC	CASSVGGRVGNEQFF
TRBD2	TRBJ2-7	.	TRBV10-3	TGTGCCATCAGCCACCAGGGGCTAGCGGGAGATTGGGGTCTTAACGAGCAGTACTTC	CAISHQGLAGDWGLNEQYF
TRBD2	TRBJ2-7	.	TRBV7-9	TGTGCCAGCAGCTTAAATGATGCGGGAGACCCACGGTGGTACGAGCAGTACTTC	CASSLNDAGDPRWYEQYF
TRBD2	TRBJ2-1	.	TRBV19	TGTGCCAGTAGTATAGATCTGGGGGGGACCCTTGAGCAGTTCTTC	CASSIDLGGTLEQFF
TRBD2	TRBJ2-7	.	TRBV28	TGTGCCAGCAGTTTCCTCTCGGGGGGCGAGCAGTACTTC	CASSFLSGGEQYF
TRBD2	TRBJ2-3	.	TRBV30	TGTGCCTGGAACAGCGGCGGGAGAACAGATACGCAGTATTTT	CAWNSGGRTDTQYF
.	TRBJ1-1	.	TRBV19	TGTGCCAGTAGTATAACCCGACAGGATTTGAACACTGAAGCTTTCTTT	CASSITRQDLNTEAFF
TRBD2	TRBJ2-5	.	TRBV19	TGTGCCAGTAGTCTCCCCCGGGTGGGGGGGGAGAAGACCCAGTACTTC	CASSLPRVGGEKTQYF
TRBD2	TRBJ2-3	.	TRBV27	TGTGCCAGCAGGCCTCTTCTAGCGGGTACAGATACGCAGTATTTT	CASRPLLAGTDTQYF
TRBD1	TRBJ1-1	.	TRBV14	TGTGCCAGCAGCCCTACCGGACAGGGGGGTACTGAAGCTTTCTTT	CASSPTGQGGTEAFF
.	TRBJ2-7	.	TRBV4-1	TGCGCCAGCAGCCAGACTGGGGGGTACGAGCAGTACTTC	CASSQTGGYEQYF
.	TRBJ1-1	.	TRBV11-1	TGTGCCAGCAGCTTAGATCCGCCCTCGGGAGCTTTCTTT	CASSLDPPSGAFF
.	TRBJ1-2	.	TRBV6-5	TGTGCCAGCCGGAGCGGGCTGTACGGCTACACCTTC	CASRSGLYGYTF
.	TRBJ1-1	.	TRBV19	TGTGCCACCAAGTGGGGCGGTGAAGCTTTCTTT	CATKWGGEAFF
.	TRBJ2-6	.	TRBV7-3	TGTGCCAGCAGCTTAAACGCAGGGCCTGGGGCCAACGTCCTGACTTTC	CASSLNAGPGANVLTF
TRBD2	TRBJ2-1	.	TRBV9	TGTGCCAGCAGCGTAGAACTAGCGGGAGGTAATGAGCAGTTCTTC	CASSVELAGGNEQFF
.	TRBJ2-1	.	TRBV7-9	TGTGCCAGCAGGCCGGGACAGGCGAGCGGGAGCCCCTACAATGAGCAGTTCTTC	CASRPGQASGSPYNEQFF
.	TRBJ2-3	.	TRBV28	TGTGCCAGCAGACAAGGGGCCCCAAGCACAGATACGCAGTATTTT	CASRQGAPSTDTQYF
.	TRBJ2-7	.	TRBV30	TGTGCCTGGGAAACAGGGCTCGAGCAGTACTTC	CAWETGLEQYF
.	TRBJ2-7	once	TRBV7-2	TGTGCCAGCAGCCCGTGGACCGATTCTCACGAGCAGTACTTC	CASSPWTDSHEQYF
.	TRBJ2-2	.	TRBV4-1	TGCGCCAGCAGCCAAGACCGGGGGGCAGGGTTGCTGTTTTTT	CASSQDRGAGLLFF
.	TRBJ2-4	.	TRBV5-1	TGCGCCAGCAGCTTGGCCGTGGGGTTTGGCCCATCCAACATTCAGTACTTC	CASSLAVGFGPSNIQYF
.	TRBJ2-1	.	TRBV7-3	TGTGCCAGCAGCTTAGGGGTGAGAGGCTCCTACAATGAGCAGTTCTTC	CASSLGVRGSYNEQFF
.	TRBJ2-1	.	TRBV19	TGTGCCAGTAGTATAATAGCGGACTCCTACAATGAGCAGTTCTTC	CASSIIADSYNEQFF
.	TRBJ1-1	.	TRBV7-3	TGTGCCAGCAGCCCCTCGGCCGCTAGGGAGGCTTTCTTT	CASSPSAAREAFF
.	TRBJ1-1	.	TRBV11-3	TGTGCCAGCAGCTTACCGGGCAGGGGAAGGGCTGAAGCTTTCTTT	CASSLPGRGRAEAFF
.	TRBJ2-1	.	TRBV27	TGTGCCAGCAGCCCGAGCGGTAGCTCCTACAATGAGCAGTTCTTC	CASSPSGSSYNEQFF
.	TRBJ2-7	.	TRBV6-5	TGTGCCAGCAGTTTAGCTAGCGACCACTACGAGCAGTACTTC	CASSLASDHYEQYF